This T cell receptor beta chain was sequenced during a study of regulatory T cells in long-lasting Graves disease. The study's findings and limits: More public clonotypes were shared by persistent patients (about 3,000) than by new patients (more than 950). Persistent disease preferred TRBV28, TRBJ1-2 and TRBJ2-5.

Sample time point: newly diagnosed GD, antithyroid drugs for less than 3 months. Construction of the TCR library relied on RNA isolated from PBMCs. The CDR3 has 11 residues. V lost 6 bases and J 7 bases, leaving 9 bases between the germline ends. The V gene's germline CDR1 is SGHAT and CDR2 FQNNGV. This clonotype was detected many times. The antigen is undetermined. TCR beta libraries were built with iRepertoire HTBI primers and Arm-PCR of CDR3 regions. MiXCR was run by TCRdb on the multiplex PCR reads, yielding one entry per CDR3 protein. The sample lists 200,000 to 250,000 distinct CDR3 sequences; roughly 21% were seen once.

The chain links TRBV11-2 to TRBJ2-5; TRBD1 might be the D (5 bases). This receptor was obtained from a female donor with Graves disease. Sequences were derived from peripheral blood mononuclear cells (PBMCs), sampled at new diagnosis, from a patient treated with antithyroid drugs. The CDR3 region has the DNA TGTGCCAGCAGGGCTACAGGGACCCAGTACTTC. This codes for CASRATGTQYF.